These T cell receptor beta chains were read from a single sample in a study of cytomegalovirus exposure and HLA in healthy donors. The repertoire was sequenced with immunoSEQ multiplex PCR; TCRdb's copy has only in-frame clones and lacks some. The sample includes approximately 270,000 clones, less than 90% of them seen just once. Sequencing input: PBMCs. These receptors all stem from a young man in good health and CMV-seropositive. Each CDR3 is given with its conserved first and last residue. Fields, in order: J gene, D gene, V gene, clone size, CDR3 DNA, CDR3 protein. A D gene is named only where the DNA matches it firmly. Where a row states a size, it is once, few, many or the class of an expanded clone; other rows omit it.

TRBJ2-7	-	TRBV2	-	TGTGCCAGCAGCGCCGAGGTTCGTAATTACTTC	CASSAEVRNYF
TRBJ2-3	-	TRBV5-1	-	TGCGCCAGCAGTTTAAATGACCTAGGCACAGATACGCAGTATTTT	CASSLNDLGTDTQYF
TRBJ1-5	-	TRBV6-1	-	TGTGCCAGCAGTCCGGGCAGGGTCAATCAGCCCCAGCATTTT	CASSPGRVNQPQHF
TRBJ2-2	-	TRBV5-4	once	TGTGCCAGCAGCCCCGAGGCTACCTACAACACCGGGGAGCTGTTTTTT	CASSPEATYNTGELFF
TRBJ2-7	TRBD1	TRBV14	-	TGTGCCAGCAGCCCGACCTCCGGACAGGGGGCTTACGAGCAGTACTTC	CASSPTSGQGAYEQYF
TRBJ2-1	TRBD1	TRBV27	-	TGTGCCAGCAGTTCGGACAGGGGGCATTACAATGAGCAGTTCTTC	CASSSDRGHYNEQFF
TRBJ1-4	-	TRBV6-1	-	TGTGCCAGCAGTGCCCACAGTGGGTCGAATGAAAAACTGTTTTTT	CASSAHSGSNEKLFF
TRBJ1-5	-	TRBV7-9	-	TGTGCCAGCAGCTTAGCGACGGGGACAAGCAATCAGCCCCAGCATTTT	CASSLATGTSNQPQHF
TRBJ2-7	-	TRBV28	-	TGTGCCAGCAGTTCCGGGCAGGTAGTACGTGGCGAGCAGTACTTC	CASSSGQVVRGEQYF
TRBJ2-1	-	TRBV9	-	TGTGCCAGCAGCCCCGGGGTTTCGGGCTACAATGAGCAGTTCTTC	CASSPGVSGYNEQFF
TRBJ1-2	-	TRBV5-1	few	TGCGCCAGCAGCCCTCCACGAGCTAACTATGGCTACACCTTC	CASSPPRANYGYTF
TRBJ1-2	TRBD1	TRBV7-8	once	TGTGCCAGCAGCACCCGGACAGGGTCCCGAGCTAACTATGGCTACACCTTC	CASSTRTGSRANYGYTF
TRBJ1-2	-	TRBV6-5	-	TGTGCCAGCAGTTACCGGCGGGGGGCCTATGGCTACACCTTC	CASSYRRGAYGYTF
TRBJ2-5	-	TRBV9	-	TGTGCCAGCAGCTTTGGAGGTCAAGAGACCCAGTACTTC	CASSFGGQETQYF
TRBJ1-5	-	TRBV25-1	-	TGTGCCAGCAGTGAAGTTGGGAATACGCAGCCCCAGCATTTT	CASSEVGNTQPQHF
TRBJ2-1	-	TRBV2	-	TGTGCCAGCACCGACCGGGACACCGTTTACAATGAGCAGTTCTTC	CASTDRDTVYNEQFF
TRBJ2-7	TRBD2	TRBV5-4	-	TGTGCCAGCAGCTCCCGGGGGGAGGGCCCCTACGAGCAGTACTTC	CASSSRGEGPYEQYF
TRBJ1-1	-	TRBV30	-	TGTGCCTGGAGTGCCATGACACTTCAGGGCACTGAAGCTTTCTTT	CAWSAMTLQGTEAFF
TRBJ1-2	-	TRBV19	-	TGTGCCAGTAGTATAAGAACCGCCTCCTTCGGTGATGGCTACACCTTC	CASSIRTASFGDGYTF
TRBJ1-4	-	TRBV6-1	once	TGTGCCAGCAGTGTGTGGGGGGGTAGTGAAAAACTGTTTTTT	CASSVWGGSEKLFF
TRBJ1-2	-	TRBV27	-	TGTGCCAGCAGCCCGAGGGACAACTGGGACTATGGCTACACCTTC	CASSPRDNWDYGYTF
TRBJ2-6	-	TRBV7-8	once	TGTGCCAGCAGCTTACGCCGGGACGGCTCTGGGGCCAACGTCCTGACTTTC	CASSLRRDGSGANVLTF
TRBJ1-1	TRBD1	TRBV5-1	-	TGCGCCAGCAGCACCCCCGGGACAGGGCTTCAGGGGGACACTGAAGCTTTCTTT	CASSTPGTGLQGDTEAFF
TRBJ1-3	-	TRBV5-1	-	TGCGCCAGCAGCTTGGAACCCCCCCAGGGGCCAGGAAACACCATATATTTT	CASSLEPPQGPGNTIYF
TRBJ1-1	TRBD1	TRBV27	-	TGTGCCAGCAGTCTAACAGGGGGCACTGAAGCTTTCTTT	CASSLTGGTEAFF
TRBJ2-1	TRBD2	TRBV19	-	TGTGCCAGTAGTATCCTAAGCGGGAGTCTCAATGAGCAGTTCTTC	CASSILSGSLNEQFF
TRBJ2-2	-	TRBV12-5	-	TGTGCTAGTGCCTTACTAACAGGCCCCAAGTCCGGGGAGCTGTTTTTT	CASALLTGPKSGELFF
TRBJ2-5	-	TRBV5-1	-	TGCGCCAGCAGCTGGGCAGAGACCCAGTACTTC	CASSWAETQYF
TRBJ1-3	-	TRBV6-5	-	TGTGCCAGCAGTTACCGTCGACGGGTCTCTGGAAACACCATATATTTT	CASSYRRRVSGNTIYF
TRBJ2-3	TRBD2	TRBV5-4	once	TGTGCCAGCAGCTTGAGGCGGGAGGGCACAGATACGCAGTATTTT	CASSLRREGTDTQYF
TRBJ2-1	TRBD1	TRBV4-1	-	TGCGCCAGCAGGCCTTTACAGGGGTCCTACAATGAGCAGTTCTTC	CASRPLQGSYNEQFF
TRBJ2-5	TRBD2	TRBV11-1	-	TGTGCCAGCAGCACCTTTGGGCCGACTAGCGGGAGTCGGGAGACCCAGTACTTC	CASSTFGPTSGSRETQYF
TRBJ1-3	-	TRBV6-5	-	TGTGCCAGCAGTGAAAATTCTGGAAACACCATATATTTT	CASSENSGNTIYF
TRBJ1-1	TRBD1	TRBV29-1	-	TGCAGCGTGGGGACAGGGCTAGTCACTGAAGCTTTCTTT	CSVGTGLVTEAFF
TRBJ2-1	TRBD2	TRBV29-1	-	TGCAGCGTTGGTGGGACTAGCGGGAGGGTTGTCTACAATGAGCAGTTCTTC	CSVGGTSGRVVYNEQFF
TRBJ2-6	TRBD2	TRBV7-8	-	TGTGCCAGCAGCTTAGGGCCCAGCGGGAGCACTGGGGCCAACGTCCTGACTTTC	CASSLGPSGSTGANVLTF
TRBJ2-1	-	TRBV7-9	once	TGTGCCAGCAGCTTAGGGAGGGCAGCATTAGACCACAATGAGCAGTTCTTC	CASSLGRAALDHNEQFF
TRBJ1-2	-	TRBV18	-	TGTGCCAGCTCACCACGGTCAGGGGAAGCTAACTATGGCTACACCTTC	CASSPRSGEANYGYTF
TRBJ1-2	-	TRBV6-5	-	TGTGCCAGCGTGGGGCAGGCCCCCCAAGGCTACACCTTC	CASVGQAPQGYTF
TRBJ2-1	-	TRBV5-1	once	TGCGCCAGCAGCTACTCAGGGGATCCCACCTACAATGAGCAGTTCTTC	CASSYSGDPTYNEQFF
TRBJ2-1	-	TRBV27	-	TGTGCCAGCAGTTTCGGGCAATACAATGAGCAGTTCTTC	CASSFGQYNEQFF
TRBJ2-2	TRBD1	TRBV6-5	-	TGTGCCAGCAGGTGGACAGGGGGCGCTTCCGGGGAGCTGTTTTTT	CASRWTGGASGELFF
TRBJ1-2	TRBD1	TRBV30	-	TGTGCCTGGAACCGGGACAGGGGTTGGTTTGGCTACACCTTC	CAWNRDRGWFGYTF
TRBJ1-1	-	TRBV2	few	TGTGCCAGCAGTGAGAGGCCGGGCACTGAAGCTTTCTTT	CASSERPGTEAFF
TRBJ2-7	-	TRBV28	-	TGTGCCAGCAGTTTAGGCTACGAGCAGTACTTC	CASSLGYEQYF
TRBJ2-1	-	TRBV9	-	TGTGCCAGCAGCCCTCCTAGCGCTTCCTACAATGAGCAGTTCTTC	CASSPPSASYNEQFF
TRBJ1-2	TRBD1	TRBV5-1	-	TGCGCCAGCAGCTGGAGCTGGGACAGTACTAACTATGGCTACACCTTC	CASSWSWDSTNYGYTF
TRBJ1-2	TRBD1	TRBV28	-	TGTGCCAGCAGGAAGTGGGAGACAGGGAGTGGCTACACCTTC	CASRKWETGSGYTF